Listed below are T cell receptor beta chains from one sample, sequenced in a study of shared clonotypes between healthy human individuals. Assay used: immunoSEQ multiplex PCR; TCRdb lists only in-frame clones, some missing. The sample includes more than 500,000 clones, approximately 94% seen only once; the top ten take about 0.06%. The sample comprised naive CD4+ T cells sorted from blood. The receptors shown here come from a woman in her thirties in good health. Both conserved end residues are part of each CDR3. The D gene is left open where the match is weak. Not every row has a clone size; where given, it reads once, few, many or a size class.

NA	TRBV14	NA	TRBJ2-1	TGTGCCAGCAGCCAAGGTCGACCGGGGAATGAGCAGTTCTTC	CASSQGRPGNEQFF
NA	TRBV30	NA	TRBJ2-7	TGTGCCTGGAGTCTTCCGGGGGATGGATACGAGCAGTACTTC	CAWSLPGDGYEQYF
TRBD1	TRBV7-8	NA	TRBJ1-1	TGTGCCAGCAGCTTACTCCGGGACAGCGAGTCTTTCTTT	CASSLLRDSESFF
NA	TRBV9	NA	TRBJ2-1	TGTGCCAGCAGCGTAGCTCCCCGCGCCAGGGGTCATGAGCAGTTCTTC	CASSVAPRARGHEQFF
NA	TRBV9	NA	TRBJ2-1	TGTGCCAGCAGCGCCTTAGCGGTAACTTCAGATGAGCAGTTCTTC	CASSALAVTSDEQFF
NA	TRBV5-1	NA	TRBJ1-1	TGCGCCAGCAGCTTTCAAGGGACTGAAGCTTTCTTT	CASSFQGTEAFF
NA	TRBV9	once	TRBJ1-1	TGTGCCAGCAGCCCCTCAGGGACATCAATAACTGAAGCTTTCTTT	CASSPSGTSITEAFF
NA	TRBV28	NA	TRBJ2-4	TGTGCCAGCAGTTTCGAAGGTGGCAAAAACATTCAGTACTTC	CASSFEGGKNIQYF
NA	TRBV2	NA	TRBJ1-3	TGTGCCAGCGGCCGGACATCCTCTGGAAACACCATATATTTT	CASGRTSSGNTIYF
TRBD2	TRBV6-1	NA	TRBJ2-3	TGTGCCAGCAGTGGCGGGGGGAGCACAGATACGCAGTATTTT	CASSGGGSTDTQYF
TRBD1	TRBV5-1	once	TRBJ2-3	TGCGCCAGCAGCTTGGAGGGGGCCGGCACAGATACGCAGTATTTT	CASSLEGAGTDTQYF
TRBD2	TRBV14	NA	TRBJ2-1	TGTGCCAGCAGCCAACGAGTTTCAGGGACTAGCGGACACCATTCCTACAATGAGCAGTTCTTC	CASSQRVSGTSGHHSYNEQFF
NA	TRBV4-1	NA	TRBJ2-4	TGCGCCAGGGGGGGGCGCTGGAACATTCAGTACTTC	CARGGRWNIQYF
NA	TRBV6-1	NA	TRBJ1-2	TGTGCCAGCAGTGATGGGAAGAACTATGGCTACACCTTC	CASSDGKNYGYTF
TRBD1	TRBV6-6	NA	TRBJ2-7	TGTGCCAGCAGTGCATATCGACAGGGGACCACCTACGAGCAGTACTTC	CASSAYRQGTTYEQYF
TRBD1	TRBV11-3	NA	TRBJ2-1	TGTGCCAGCAGACCCGGGACAGGGTCCCATGAGCAGTTCTTC	CASRPGTGSHEQFF
NA	TRBV27	NA	TRBJ2-1	TGTGCCAGCACCCCAAGGAAGGCAGGGCGCGACAATGAGCAGTTCTTC	CASTPRKAGRDNEQFF
TRBD2	TRBV4-1	NA	TRBJ2-3	TGCGCCAGCAGCCAAGCGGGAGGGTCTACAGATACGCAGTATTTT	CASSQAGGSTDTQYF
NA	TRBV2	once	TRBJ1-2	TGTGCCAGCAGTGAACAGGACTATGGCTACACCTTC	CASSEQDYGYTF
NA	TRBV28	NA	TRBJ2-5	TGTGCCAGCAGTCTCCCCTGGGCCAAAGAGACCCAGTACTTC	CASSLPWAKETQYF
NA	TRBV2	NA	TRBJ1-2	TGTGCCATCCGTCCCCCGGGAGGCTACACCTTC	CAIRPPGGYTF
TRBD1	TRBV28	NA	TRBJ2-6	TGTGCCAGCAGGAGAACAGGGGGTCAGGCTGGGGCCAACGTCCTGACTTTC	CASRRTGGQAGANVLTF
NA	TRBV5-4	NA	TRBJ2-5	TGTGCCAGCAGCCCGGGCGGAGGCTGGGAGACCCAGTACTTC	CASSPGGGWETQYF
NA	TRBV28	NA	TRBJ2-2	TGTGCCAGCAGCCCGGGACAAAACACCGGGGAGCTGTTTTTT	CASSPGQNTGELFF
NA	TRBV11-2	NA	TRBJ2-7	TGTGCCAGCAGACGGGACTTAACCTACGAGCAGTACTTC	CASRRDLTYEQYF
NA	TRBV10-3	NA	TRBJ1-1	TGTGCCATCAGTGTCCGGGGAAGTAACACTGAAGCTTTCTTT	CAISVRGSNTEAFF
NA	TRBV5-6	NA	TRBJ1-1	TGTGCCAGCAGCTACGACAGAGTCAACACTGAAGCTTTCTTT	CASSYDRVNTEAFF
NA	TRBV7-6	NA	TRBJ1-1	TGTGCCAGCACTAGTAGCAGGGGCGGCACTGAAGCTTTCTTT	CASTSSRGGTEAFF
NA	TRBV28	NA	TRBJ2-3	TGTGCCAGCAGTTTAAGGTCCGGGGCGGGAAGCACAGATACGCAGTATTTT	CASSLRSGAGSTDTQYF
TRBD1	TRBV5-6	NA	TRBJ2-7	TGTGCCAGCAGCTTGGGACAGGGGTATAACGAGCAGTACTTC	CASSLGQGYNEQYF
TRBD2	TRBV19	NA	TRBJ2-3	TGTGCCAGTGGCGGGAGGGAGGCGCAGTATTTT	CASGGREAQYF
NA	TRBV25-1	once	TRBJ2-5	TGTGCCAGCAGTATACAACAGGGAGGAGAGACCCAGTACTTC	CASSIQQGGETQYF
NA	TRBV18	NA	TRBJ1-2	TGTGCCAGCTCACCTACACCACAGGCGGTAGGTGGCTACACCTTC	CASSPTPQAVGGYTF
NA	TRBV14	NA	TRBJ2-5	TGTGCCAGCAGCCCGGGACTTCAAGAGACCCAGTACTTC	CASSPGLQETQYF
NA	TRBV28	NA	TRBJ1-3	TGTGCCAGCGGATACGGGACGGCTGGAAACACCATATATTTT	CASGYGTAGNTIYF
NA	TRBV6-1	NA	TRBJ2-5	TGTGCCAGCAGTCCATCGGGTTCCCAGTACTTC	CASSPSGSQYF
TRBD1	TRBV19	NA	TRBJ2-4	TGTGCCAGTAGTTTCGGGACAGGGGGGATGGCCAAAAACATTCAGTACTTC	CASSFGTGGMAKNIQYF
TRBD2	TRBV4-2	once	TRBJ2-3	TGTGCCAGCAGCCTTTTGGCGGGGGGACTAGCGGGAGGGACAGATACGCAGTATTTT	CASSLLAGGLAGGTDTQYF
TRBD1	TRBV5-1	NA	TRBJ2-5	TGCGCCAGCAGCGGGAAGGACAGGGTCCAAGAGACCCAGTACTTC	CASSGKDRVQETQYF
TRBD1	TRBV10-3	NA	TRBJ1-4	TGTGCCATCAGTGAGGCCGACAGGGGGCGAGGTGAAAAACTGTTTTTT	CAISEADRGRGEKLFF
NA	TRBV5-1	NA	TRBJ2-7	TGCGCCAGCAGCTTGGAAGGGGGCGAGCAGTACTTC	CASSLEGGEQYF
NA	TRBV30	NA	TRBJ2-5	TGTGCCTGGAGTGTACTGGGGGAGACCCAGTACTTC	CAWSVLGETQYF
TRBD2	TRBV7-2	NA	TRBJ2-7	TGTGCCAGCAGCGTAGCGGGAGGGCCTTCCTACGAGCAGTACTTC	CASSVAGGPSYEQYF
NA	TRBV2	NA	TRBJ2-5	TGTGCCAGCAGTGTAATGTCTAAAGAGACCCAGTACTTC	CASSVMSKETQYF
NA	TRBV28	once	TRBJ1-2	TGTGCCAGCAGTTTGGGTCTGGCCGTCTATGGCTACACCTTC	CASSLGLAVYGYTF
NA	TRBV19	NA	TRBJ2-3	TGTGCCAGTAGTGTCACCGGATCAGATACGCAGTATTTT	CASSVTGSDTQYF
NA	TRBV5-1	NA	TRBJ1-1	TGCGCCAGCAGCCTACCGGGACGAAACACTGAAGCTTTCTTT	CASSLPGRNTEAFF
NA	TRBV4-1	NA	TRBJ1-1	TGTGCCAGCAGCCGGAACGCCGGAATGAACACTGAAGCTTTCTTT	CASSRNAGMNTEAFF
TRBD2	TRBV29-1	NA	TRBJ2-3	TGCAGCGCCTATAGCGGGAGGCAGGGTGATACGCAGTATTTT	CSAYSGRQGDTQYF
NA	TRBV28	NA	TRBJ2-1	TGTGCCAGCAGACCCGGGATCAAGTACAATGAGCAGTTCTTC	CASRPGIKYNEQFF
NA	TRBV10-2	NA	TRBJ2-1	TGCGCCAGCAGGGACCTAGCAGATGAGCAGTTCTTC	CASRDLADEQFF
NA	TRBV4-1	NA	TRBJ2-2	TGCGCCAGCGAAGGGGGGAGCCCAACGAACACCGGGGAGCTGTTTTTT	CASEGGSPTNTGELFF
NA	TRBV18	NA	TRBJ1-1	TGTGCCAGCTCACCTTTGGAGGGGGAATGGGCTTTCTTT	CASSPLEGEWAFF
NA	TRBV29-1	NA	TRBJ2-4	TGCAGCGTGGAGAGGGTGATGGCCAAAAACATTCAGTACTTC	CSVERVMAKNIQYF
TRBD1	TRBV27	NA	TRBJ1-2	TGTGCCAGCAGTTCGGTCTCGACAGGGGACGGCTACACCTTC	CASSSVSTGDGYTF